Shown below are 24 T cell receptor beta chains from a single sample sequenced in a study of T cells after yellow fever vaccination. MiXCR, applied by TCRdb to the 5' RACE reads, yields one record per CDR3 protein. The sample consists of some 560,000 distinct CDR3 sequences, 19% of them appearing once. The sequencing used PBMCs, collected 15 days after the yellow fever booster vaccination. These TCRs come from a man aged 25 to 40 who received the YFV17D yellow fever vaccine.

This rearrangement joins TRBV6-5 to TRBJ2-7, with TRBD1 identical over 8 bases. Germline V CDR1 and CDR2: MNHEY, SVGAGI. The J segment lost 7 bases and the V segment lost 7 bases, leaving 12 bases of the junction unmatched. The CDR3 runs to 14 residues. CDR3 DNA sequence: TGTGCCAGCACAAAAGACAGGGGATTTTGGGAGCAGTACTTC. Its translation: CASTKDRGFWEQYF.

V gene TRBV25-1 combines with J gene TRBJ2-7; D may be TRBD2 (6 bases). Deletions cut 6 bases from V and 3 bases from J, with 9 bases between. Germline V lookup: CDR1 MGHDK, CDR2 SYGVNS. This CDR3 has 12 amino acids. CDR3 nucleotides: TGTGCCAGCAGCGGGAGTATCTACGAGCAGTACTTC. Protein: CASSGSIYEQYF.

The gene calls are TRBV28 and TRBJ2-7; the D is unclear. The CDR3 sequence is 12 residues long. The germline V gene encodes CDR1 MDHEN and CDR2 SYDVKM. V was pared by 6 bases and J by 2 bases, with 8 bases between. For the CDR3, the DNA is TGTGCCAGCAGATCCTCAACCTACGAGCAGTACTTC. Protein: CASRSSTYEQYF.

The chain carries TRBV20-1 and TRBJ1-2; D remains ambiguous. CDR1 is DFQATT, CDR2 SNEGSKA, per germline (reference sequence). This CDR3 has 13 residues. Deletions cut 8 bases from V and 3 bases from J, with 16 bases between. CDR3 sequence (DNA): TGCAGTCCACAAGAGGGAGAGTACTATGGCTACACCTTC. It codes for CSPQEGEYYGYTF.

The CDR3 is CAIRQSGNEQFF. CDR3 bases: TGTGCCATACGACAGTCTGGCAATGAGCAGTTCTTC. The chain links TRBV21-1 to TRBJ2-1; TRBD1 is the table's D call and was not checked against the DNA. TRBV21-1 counts as a pseudogene. This CDR3 comprises 12 residues.

This clonotype was observed a few times. The rearrangement uses TRBV20-1 and TRBJ2-2; no definite D call. CDR3 length equals 16 residues. The germline gives CDR1 DFQATT, CDR2 SNEGSKA (reference sequence). The germline V and J ends were trimmed by 0 bases and 4 bases, with 15 bases remaining between them. CDR3 DNA sequence: TGCAGTGCTAGAGATCTCGGGCTACGTGGCACCGGGGAGCTGTTTTTT. Its protein product is CSARDLGLRGTGELFF.

This clonotype has only a few counts. V is TRBV9 and J is TRBJ1-1, with D unclear. CDR3 length: 13 amino acids. V was clipped by 0 bases and J by 3 bases, with 6 bases between them. Germline CDR1 reads SGDLS; CDR2 reads YYNGEE. Here the CDR3 DNA reads TGTGCCAGCAGCGTAGGGCCAGACACTGAAGCTTTCTTT. It is translated as CASSVGPDTEAFF.

The chain combines TRBV30 with TRBJ2-1; 9 bases match TRBD2. There are 19 residues in the CDR3. Trimming cost V 3 bases and J 3 bases; bases outside gene matches: 18. Germline V gene sequence: CDR1 GTSNPN, CDR2 SVGIG (reference sequence). The CDR3 coding sequence is TGTGCCTGGAGGGCGCGCGTTGGTAGCGGGAGCCGGGGCTACAATGAGCAGTTCTTC. Amino acid sequence: CAWRARVGSGSRGYNEQFF.

The genes are TRBV7-2 and TRBJ2-1; 10 bases agree with TRBD2. The junction had 7 bases not matched to a gene; V was cut back by 1 base and J by 4 bases. Germline values: CDR1 SGHTA, CDR2 FQGNSA. The CDR3 is made up of 17 amino acids. CDR3: CASSLGFSGGSYNEQFF. DNA for the CDR3: TGTGCCAGCAGCTTAGGGTTTAGCGGGGGGTCTTACAATGAGCAGTTCTTC.

This clonotype has a handful of counts. A read error may account for a junction end that differs from germline. The J gene is TRBJ2-5, the V gene TRBV29-1; a possible D gene is TRBD2 (5 bases). The germline V gene has CDR1 SQVTM and CDR2 ANQGSEA. The CDR3 runs to 13 residues. The CDR3 DNA sequence: TGCAGCGTCGAAGTAGCGCCCGAAGAGACCCAGTACTTC. It translates to CSVEVAPEETQYF.

V gene TRBV5-1 combines with J gene TRBJ2-6; TRBD1 aligns across 10 bases. CDR1 and CDR2 (germline): SGHRS, YFSETQ. The CDR3 consists of 18 residues. V gave up 2 bases and J gave up 4 bases; unmatched junction bases: 9. For the CDR3, the DNA is TGCGCCAGCAGCTTTCGGGACAGGGGAAACTCGGGGGCCAACGTCCTGACTTTC. This codes for CASSFRDRGNSGANVLTF. The full variable domain, completed using reference TRBV5-1 and TRBJ2-6, is KAGVTQTPRYLIKTRGQQVTLSCSPISGHRSVSWYQQTPGQGLQFLFEYFSETQRNKGNFPGRFSGRQFSNSRSEMNVSTLELGDSALYLCASSFRDRGNSGANVLTFGAGSRLTVL.

The chain carries TRBV6-1 and TRBJ2-2; D not certain. Trimming shortened V by 8 bases and J by 6 bases, and 7 bases separated the two germline ends. The CDR3 totals 11 residues. Germline CDR1 is MNHNS and CDR2 is SASEGT. The CDR3 region is CASFYAGELFF. The CDR3 coding sequence is TGTGCCAGCTTCTACGCCGGGGAGCTGTTTTTT.

This clonotype appeared a few times. This chain joins TRBV5-1 and TRBJ2-1; possibly TRBD1 for D (6 bases). Germline V lookup: CDR1 SGHRS, CDR2 YFSETQ. The CDR3 is 12 residues long. Trimming stripped 7 bases from V and 7 bases from J, with 12 bases between. In nucleotides, the CDR3 is TGCGCCAGCTCGGAGAGGGGGAATGAGCAGTTCTTC. Amino acid sequence: CASSERGNEQFF. Variable domain in full (rest from reference TRBV5-1 and TRBJ2-1): KAGVTQTPRYLIKTRGQQVTLSCSPISGHRSVSWYQQTPGQGLQFLFEYFSETQRNKGNFPGRFSGRQFSNSRSEMNVSTLELGDSALYLCASSERGNEQFFGPGTRLTVL.

This clonotype was observed once. The V call is TRBV5-8, the J call TRBJ1-1; 7 positions agree with TRBD1. Germline values: CDR1 SGHTS, CDR2 YDEGEE. The length of the CDR3 is 16 residues. V trimming: 3 bases; J trimming: 0 bases; junction bases outside the gene matches: 8. In DNA, the CDR3 is TGTGCCAGCAGCTGGAACAGGGGCCTCGTGAACACTGAAGCTTTCTTT. It translates to CASSWNRGLVNTEAFF.

The chain links TRBV20-1 to TRBJ2-7; 7 nucleotides match TRBD2. The V segment lost 0 bases and the J segment 2 bases; nucleotides outside the gene matches: 10. Per germline, CDR1 DFQATT and CDR2 SNEGSKA (reference sequence). CDR3 size: 16 residues. CDR3 nucleotides: TGCAGTGCTAGAGATCGGCTAGCGGTTTCCACCTACGAGCAGTACTTC. The encoded protein is CSARDRLAVSTYEQYF.

The J gene is TRBJ2-1, the V gene TRBV18, with 7 nucleotides matching TRBD1. This CDR3 has 15 amino acids. The germline V gene has CDR1 KGHSH and CDR2 LQKENI. The V gene end was trimmed by 0 bases and the J gene end by 1 base; junction bases not matched to a gene: 0. The DNA for the CDR3 is TGTGCCAGCTCACCACCGGGACAGTCCTACAATGAGCAGTTCTTC. Translated, it gives CASSPPGQSYNEQFF.

Only a few counts were recorded for this clonotype. The V gene is TRBV20-1, the J gene TRBJ2-2; D may be TRBD1 (6 bases). This CDR3 contains 13 residues. CDR1 is DFQATT and CDR2 is SNEGSKA in the germline V gene (reference sequence). With 7 bases removed from V and 2 bases from J, the gap between germline ends came to 11 bases. Here the CDR3 DNA reads TGCAGTGTTACGGACAGCAACACCGGGGAGCTGTTTTTT. This translates into CSVTDSNTGELFF.

This clonotype came up a few times. V is TRBV10-3 and J is TRBJ2-7; D is perhaps TRBD1 (6 bases). Per germline, CDR1 ENHRY and CDR2 SYGVKD. The CDR3 runs 15 residues. V was trimmed by 2 bases and J by 7 bases, leaving 18 bases between them. CDR3 coding DNA: TGTGCCATCAGTGAGCCGCGCGCGACAGGCCGTGAGCAGTACTTC. Amino acids: CAISEPRATGREQYF.

This clonotype has just a few counts. The chain uses TRBV2 and TRBJ2-2; 7 bases map to TRBD2. Germline CDR1 SNHLY, CDR2 FYNNEI. The CDR3 is 15 residues long. Trimming took 5 bases from V and 3 from J; bases not matched to a gene: 6. The CDR3 loop reads CASSRRSGDTGELFF. The CDR3 DNA sequence: TGTGCCAGCAGTCGACGGAGCGGGGACACCGGGGAGCTGTTTTTT.

The table lists this clonotype with a few counts. The chain couples TRBV5-1 to TRBJ2-6, with D maybe TRBD1 (6 bases). CDR1 and CDR2 (germline): SGHRS, YFSETQ. The CDR3 covers 16 residues. The germline V and J ends were trimmed by 0 bases and 0 bases, with 7 bases remaining between them. Here the CDR3 DNA reads TGCGCCAGCAGCTTGGACAGGGACTCTGGGGCCAACGTCCTGACTTTC. This translates into CASSLDRDSGANVLTF.

This clonotype has just a few counts. The chain employs TRBV23-1 and TRBJ2-2, with TRBD1 matching 10 bases. TRBV23-1 is marked as an open reading frame, function uncertain. V lost 2 bases, J lost 6 bases, and 9 bases stayed unmatched. This CDR3 contains 17 residues. Here the CDR3 DNA reads TGCGCCAGCAGTCAACCGGGACAGGGGAAGAAGGCCGGGGAGCTGTTTTTT. Translation gives CASSQPGQGKKAGELFF.

Only a few counts were recorded for this clonotype. The chain combines TRBV5-1 with TRBJ2-1, with 11 bases identical to TRBD2. Per the germline V gene, CDR1 is SGHRS and CDR2 is YFSETQ. This CDR3 spans 15 amino acids. The V gene end was trimmed by 0 bases and the J gene end by 8 bases; junction bases not matched to a gene: 4. The CDR3 is CASSLGLAGIDEQFF. DNA of the CDR3: TGCGCCAGCAGCTTGGGACTAGCGGGAATCGATGAGCAGTTCTTC.

This CDR3 is CSVEAGTGFLQYF. In nucleotides, the CDR3 is TGCAGCGTTGAAGCCGGGACAGGTTTTTTGCAGTACTTC. The chain recombines TRBV29-1 with TRBJ2-7, with 8 bases identical to TRBD1. The V gene's germline CDR1 is SQVTM and CDR2 ANQGSEA. This CDR3 region has 13 residues. V lost 1 base to trimming and J lost 9 bases; unmatched junction nucleotides: 8.

The chain joins TRBV20-1 to TRBJ1-2; TRBD1 aligns across 7 bases. The CDR3 totals 13 residues. V lost 3 bases, J lost 4 bases, and 5 bases stayed unmatched. Per the germline V gene, CDR1 is DFQATT and CDR2 is SNEGSKA (reference sequence). CDR3 protein: CSASDRVVYGYTF. CDR3 in DNA: TGCAGTGCTAGTGACAGGGTGGTCTATGGCTACACCTTC.